This TCR beta chain came from a study of T cells in Graves' hyperthyroidism and ophthalmopathy. This clonotype was picked up many times. Its matching antigen is unknown. Trimming at V came to 2 bases and at J to 0 bases, leaving 1 base not matched to a gene. This CDR3 contains 16 residues. CDR1 and CDR2 from the germline V gene are MNHNY and SVGAGI (reference sequence). Amplification targeted TCR beta CDR3 regions from RNA transcripts. First-round RT-PCR targeting the TCR CDR3 was performed with the HTBI primer set. TCRdb reanalysed the multiplex PCR reads using MiXCR and keeps one entry per CDR3 protein. This sample yields a few hundred thousand distinct CDR3 sequences, of which roughly 15% are seen a single time; around 5.3% belongs to the top ten. Study-level findings and limits: Most expanded thyroid clonotypes above 0.001 also appeared in blood. The model foresaw ophthalmopathy a median about 6.5 months prior to onset.

The sequenced sample consisted of blood. The V and J genes are TRBV6-6 and TRBJ2-1; TRBD1 matches 10 bases. This receptor was taken from a woman under 30 with Graves' hyperthyroidism. CDR3 loop: CASSYRTGGSYNEQFF. The CDR3 nucleotides read TGTGCCAGCAGTTACCGGACAGGGGGCTCCTACAATGAGCAGTTCTTC.